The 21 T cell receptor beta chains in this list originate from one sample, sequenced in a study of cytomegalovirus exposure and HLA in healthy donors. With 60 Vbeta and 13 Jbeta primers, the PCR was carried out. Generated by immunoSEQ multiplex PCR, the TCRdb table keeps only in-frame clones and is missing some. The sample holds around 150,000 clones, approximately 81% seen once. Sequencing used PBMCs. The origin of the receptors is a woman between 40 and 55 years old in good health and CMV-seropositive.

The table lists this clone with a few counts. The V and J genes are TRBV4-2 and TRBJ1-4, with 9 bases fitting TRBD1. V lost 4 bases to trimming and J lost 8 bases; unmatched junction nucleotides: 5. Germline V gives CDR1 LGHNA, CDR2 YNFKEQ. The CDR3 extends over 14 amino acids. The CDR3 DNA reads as TGTGCCAGCAGCCTGGGGACAGGGTCGGAAAAACTGTTTTTT. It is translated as CASSLGTGSEKLFF.

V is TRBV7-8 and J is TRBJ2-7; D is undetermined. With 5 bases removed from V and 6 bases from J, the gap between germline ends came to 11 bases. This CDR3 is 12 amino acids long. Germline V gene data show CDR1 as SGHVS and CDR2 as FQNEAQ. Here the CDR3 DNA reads TGTGCCAGCAGCCCAGTCCCAGGCGAGCAGTACTTC. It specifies CASSPVPGEQYF.

The CDR3 protein is CASSGTSGIQETQYF. CDR3 bases: TGTGCCAGTAGCGGGACTAGCGGGATCCAAGAGACCCAGTACTTC. This sequence joins TRBV19 and TRBJ2-5; 13 bases are shared with TRBD2. Germline V gene lookup returns CDR1 LNHDA and CDR2 SQIVND (reference sequence). The CDR3 contains 15 residues. V lost 6 bases, J lost 1 base, and 2 bases stayed unmatched.

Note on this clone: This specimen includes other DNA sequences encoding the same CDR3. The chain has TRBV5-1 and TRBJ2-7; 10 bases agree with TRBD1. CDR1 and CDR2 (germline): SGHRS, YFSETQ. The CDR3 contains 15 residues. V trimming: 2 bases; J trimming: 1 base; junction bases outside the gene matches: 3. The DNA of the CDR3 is TGCGCCAGCAGCTTCGGACAGGGGGTTTCCTACGAGCAGTACTTC. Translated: CASSFGQGVSYEQYF.

CDR3 region: CASSQDTGVNQPQHF. The DNA for the CDR3 is TGCGCCAGCAGCCAAGATACCGGGGTTAATCAGCCCCAGCATTTT. The chain has TRBV4-3 and TRBJ1-5; no clear D gene. Trimming cost V 0 bases and J 4 bases, with 10 bases left between them. This CDR3 region has 15 residues. The germline V gene has CDR1 LGHNA and CDR2 YSLEER.

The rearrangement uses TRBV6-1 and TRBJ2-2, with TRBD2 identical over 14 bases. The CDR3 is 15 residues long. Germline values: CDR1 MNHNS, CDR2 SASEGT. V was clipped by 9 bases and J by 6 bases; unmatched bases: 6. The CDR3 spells CARTSGGAGAGELFF. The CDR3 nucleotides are TGTGCCAGGACTAGCGGGGGGGCAGGGGCCGGGGAGCTGTTTTTT.

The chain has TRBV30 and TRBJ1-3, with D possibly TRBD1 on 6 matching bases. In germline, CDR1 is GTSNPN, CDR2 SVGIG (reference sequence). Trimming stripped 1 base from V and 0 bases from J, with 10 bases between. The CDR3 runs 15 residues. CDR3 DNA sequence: TGTGCCTGGAGTGCAATAGGGGGCTCTGGAAACACCATATATTTT. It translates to CAWSAIGGSGNTIYF.

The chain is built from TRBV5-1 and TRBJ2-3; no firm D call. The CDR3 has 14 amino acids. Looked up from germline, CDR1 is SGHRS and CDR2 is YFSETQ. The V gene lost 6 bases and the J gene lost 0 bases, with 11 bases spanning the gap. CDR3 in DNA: TGCGCCAGCACCCTACTGAGCAGCACAGATACGCAGTATTTT. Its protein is CASTLLSSTDTQYF.

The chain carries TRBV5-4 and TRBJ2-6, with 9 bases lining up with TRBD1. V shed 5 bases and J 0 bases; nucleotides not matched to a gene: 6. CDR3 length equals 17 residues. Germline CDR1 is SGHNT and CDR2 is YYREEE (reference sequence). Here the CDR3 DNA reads TGTGCCAGCAGGGGGGGACAGGGAAGCTCTGGGGCCAACGTCCTGACTTTC. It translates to CASRGGQGSSGANVLTF. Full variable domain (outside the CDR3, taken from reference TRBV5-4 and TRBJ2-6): ETGVTQSPTHLIKTRGQQVTLRCSSQSGHNTVSWYQQALGQGPQFIFQYYREEENGRGNFPPRFSGLQFPNYSSELNVNALELDDSALYLCASRGGQGSSGANVLTFGAGSRLTVL.

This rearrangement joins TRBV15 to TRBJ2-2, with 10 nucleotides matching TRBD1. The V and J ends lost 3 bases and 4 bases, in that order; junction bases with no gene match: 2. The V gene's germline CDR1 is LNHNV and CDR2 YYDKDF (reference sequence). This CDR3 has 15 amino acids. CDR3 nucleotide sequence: TGTGCCACCAGCAGCCGACAGGGGGCCACCGGGGAGCTGTTTTTT. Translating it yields CATSSRQGATGELFF.

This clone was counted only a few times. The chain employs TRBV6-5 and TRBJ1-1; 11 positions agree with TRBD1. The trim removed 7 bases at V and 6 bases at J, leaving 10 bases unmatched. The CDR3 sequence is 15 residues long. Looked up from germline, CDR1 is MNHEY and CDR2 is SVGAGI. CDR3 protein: CASTPDRGRFAEAFF. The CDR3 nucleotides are TGTGCCAGCACTCCGGACAGGGGGCGATTTGCTGAAGCTTTCTTT.

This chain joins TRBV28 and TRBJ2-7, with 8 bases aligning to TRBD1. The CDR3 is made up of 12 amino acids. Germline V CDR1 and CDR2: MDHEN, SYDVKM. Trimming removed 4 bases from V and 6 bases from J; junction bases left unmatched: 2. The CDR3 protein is CASSSDRAEQYF. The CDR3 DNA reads TGTGCCAGCAGTTCGGACAGGGCCGAGCAGTACTTC.

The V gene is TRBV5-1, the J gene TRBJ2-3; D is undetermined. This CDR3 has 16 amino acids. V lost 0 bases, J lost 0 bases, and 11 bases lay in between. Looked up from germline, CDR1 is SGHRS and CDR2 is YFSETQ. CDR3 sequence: CASSLALGTSTDTQYF. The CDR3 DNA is TGCGCCAGCAGCTTGGCCCTGGGCACCAGCACAGATACGCAGTATTTT.

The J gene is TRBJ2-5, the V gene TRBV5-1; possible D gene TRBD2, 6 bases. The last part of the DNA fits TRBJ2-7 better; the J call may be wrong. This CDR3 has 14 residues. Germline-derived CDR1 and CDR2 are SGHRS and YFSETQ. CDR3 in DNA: TGCGCCAGCAGCCGGGACTCACACTCCTACGAGCAGTACTTC. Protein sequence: CASSRDSHSYEQYF.

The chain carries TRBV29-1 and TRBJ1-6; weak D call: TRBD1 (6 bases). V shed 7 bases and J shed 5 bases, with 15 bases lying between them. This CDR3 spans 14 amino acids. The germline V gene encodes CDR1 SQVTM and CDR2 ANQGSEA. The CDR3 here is CSAGSGDHNSPLHF. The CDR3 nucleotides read TGCAGCGCAGGGTCAGGGGACCATAATTCACCCCTCCACTTT.

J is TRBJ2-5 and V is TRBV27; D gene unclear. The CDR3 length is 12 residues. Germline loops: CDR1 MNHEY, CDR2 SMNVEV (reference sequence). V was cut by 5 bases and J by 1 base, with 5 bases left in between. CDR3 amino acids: CASSPRQETQYF. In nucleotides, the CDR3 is TGTGCCAGCAGTCCCCGCCAAGAGACCCAGTACTTC.

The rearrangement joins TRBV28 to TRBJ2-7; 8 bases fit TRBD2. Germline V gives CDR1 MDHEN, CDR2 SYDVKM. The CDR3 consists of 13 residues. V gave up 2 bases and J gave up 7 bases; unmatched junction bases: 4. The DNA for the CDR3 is TGTGCCAGCAGTTTAGGGAGCGGGGGAGAGCAGTACTTC. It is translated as CASSLGSGGEQYF.

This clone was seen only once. CDR3 bases: TGTGCCAGCAGTACGACCAGGGGGCAGGGCAATCAGCCCCAGCATTTT. It encodes CASSTTRGQGNQPQHF. V usage is TRBV28 and J usage is TRBJ1-5; 8 bases are a match to TRBD1. Germline-derived CDR1 and CDR2 are MDHEN and SYDVKM. CDR3 length equals 16 residues. With V trimmed by 5 bases and J by 2 bases, 8 bases remained unmatched.

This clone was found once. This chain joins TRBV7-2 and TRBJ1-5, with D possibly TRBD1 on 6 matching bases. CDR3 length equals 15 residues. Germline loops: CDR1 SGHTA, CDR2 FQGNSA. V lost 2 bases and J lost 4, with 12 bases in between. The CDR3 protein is CASSLFQGLNQPQHF. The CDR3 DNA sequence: TGTGCCAGCAGCTTATTTCAGGGGTTGAATCAGCCCCAGCATTTT.

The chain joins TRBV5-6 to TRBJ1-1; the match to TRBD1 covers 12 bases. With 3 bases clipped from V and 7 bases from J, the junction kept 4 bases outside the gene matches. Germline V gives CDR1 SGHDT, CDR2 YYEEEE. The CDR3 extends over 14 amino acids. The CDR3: CASSWGQGAGEAFF. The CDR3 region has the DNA TGTGCCAGCAGCTGGGGACAGGGGGCTGGTGAAGCTTTCTTT.

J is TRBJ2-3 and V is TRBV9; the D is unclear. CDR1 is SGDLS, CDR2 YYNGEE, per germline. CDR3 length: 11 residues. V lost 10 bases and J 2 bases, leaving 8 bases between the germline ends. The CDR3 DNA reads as TGTGCCGGCCATCCCACAGATACGCAGTATTTT. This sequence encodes CAGHPTDTQYF.